The rows below give T cell receptor beta chains drawn from one sample of a study of blood T cell repertoires in COVID-19. Assay used: immunoSEQ multiplex PCR; TCRdb lists only in-frame clones, some missing. Among approximately 280,000 clones listed, 87% were seen once. Sequenced: PBMCs or T cells enriched from blood (not recorded which). The source is a woman in her thirties or forties who had recovered from COVID-19. Both conserved end residues are part of each CDR3. The order of the fields is CDR3 length, J gene, V gene, D gene, clone size, CDR3 protein, CDR3 DNA. A D gene is named only where the DNA matches it firmly. Clone size is shown for a subset of rows, as once, few, many or a class of expanded clone.

>14|TRBJ2-5|TRBV7-2|NA|NA
CASSPGGTRETQYF
TGTGCCAGCAGCCCCGGGGGGACAAGGGAGACCCAGTACTTC
>17|TRBJ2-2|TRBV7-2|TRBD2|NA
CASSLESAGGNTGELFF
TGTGCCAGCAGCTTAGAGTCAGCGGGAGGGAACACCGGGGAGCTGTTTTTT
>13|TRBJ2-2|TRBV29-1|NA|NA
CSVEGQITGELFF
TGCAGCGTTGAAGGACAGATCACCGGGGAGCTGTTTTTT
>16|TRBJ2-7|TRBV2|TRBD2|NA
CARTRGLAGGSEEQYF
TGTGCCAGAACCAGGGGACTAGCGGGAGGATCGGAAGAGCAGTACTTC
>18|TRBJ2-7|TRBV5-1|TRBD2|NA
CASSTRTSGRVQDYEQYF
TGCGCCAGCAGCACTAGGACTAGCGGGAGGGTCCAAGACTACGAGCAGTACTTC
>16|TRBJ1-5|TRBV5-1|TRBD1|NA
CASSLGGTGTNQPQHF
TGCGCCAGCAGCCTGGGGGGGACAGGAACTAATCAGCCCCAGCATTTT
>12|TRBJ2-7|TRBV28|NA|NA
CASSPQYYEQYF
TGTGCCAGCAGCCCCCAGTACTACGAGCAGTACTTC
>16|TRBJ1-4|TRBV7-2|NA|NA
CASSRNRAQGGLGLFF
TGTGCCAGCAGCCGGAACAGGGCTCAGGGTGGATTAGGACTGTTTTTT
>16|TRBJ2-3|TRBV28|TRBD2|NA
CASSPSLAGERDTQYF
TGTGCCAGCAGTCCCTCGCTAGCGGGAGAACGAGATACGCAGTATTTT
>16|TRBJ2-4|TRBV10-3|NA|few
CAISDARGGAKNIQYF
TGTGCCATCAGTGATGCCCGGGGTGGGGCCAAAAACATTCAGTACTTC
>16|TRBJ2-3|TRBV18|TRBD2|once
CASSPPQRGSTDTQYF
TGTGCCAGCTCACCCCCCCAGCGGGGTAGCACAGATACGCAGTATTTT
>14|TRBJ2-7|TRBV21-1|NA|once
CAKRPGQGGYEQYF
TGTGCCAAGCGGCCGGGACAGGGCGGCTACGAGCAGTACTTC
>17|TRBJ1-1|TRBV14|NA|NA
CASSRTIYLTGNTEAFF
TGTGCCAGCAGCCGAACTATATATTTGACAGGGAACACTGAAGCTTTCTTT
>17|TRBJ2-2|TRBV18|TRBD2|NA
CASSPNPGGPSTGELFF
TGTGCCAGCTCACCAAACCCGGGAGGGCCAAGCACCGGGGAGCTGTTTTTT
>14|TRBJ2-7|TRBV9|NA|once
CASSVDGGAGEQYF
TGTGCCAGCAGCGTAGATGGTGGGGCAGGTGAGCAGTACTTC